This T cell receptor (beta chain) was sequenced in a study of T cell responses to AZD1222 COVID-19 vaccine (TCRdb year 2021). About the investigation overall: TCR sequencing was performed for roughly 240 trial participants, of whom roughly 200 were given two doses of AZD1222 and roughly 25 were given two doses of MenACWY control vaccine. Trial participants were enrolled by age into 18-55, 56-69 and 70-plus year subgroups, with 148, 28 and 57 TCR-sequenced participants respectively.

A remark on this clone: The specificity of this receptor is unknown. Within one base of it there is no much larger clone, and no base qualities were kept.

The CDR3 regions of human TCRbeta chains were analyzed by immunosequencing. As for how the authors treated the data: Repertoire TCRs were matched against a reference library of SARS-CoV-2-specific TCRs generated with the MIRA antigen-specificity platform. Breadth was defined as the fraction of unique TCRs that were SARS-CoV-2-associated, and depth was defined as the fraction of total T cells that were SARS-CoV-2-associated. Using the MIRA data, each spike-specific TCR was assigned both to the spike region to which the TCR was reactive and to a CD4 or CD8 class. Log10-transformed breadth and depth values were compared by one-way ANOVA with Sidak's multiple comparisons tests. Drawn from immuneACCESS, this table holds only the in-frame rearrangements with V and J called that TCRdb kept. Clones are partly lost; checked studies trace under half to an unresolved V gene and leave the rest unexplained. The V and J calls and clone size come from that table; D and trimming were worked out from the DNA. The sample table lists roughly 100,000 clones, approximately 90% of them with a count of one. 2% to 2.5% of the sample is held by the ten biggest clonotypes.

Beyond this particular receptor, the publication reports: Because no day 14 peak-response samples were available, the repertoires could be characterized only after the peak T cell response. The whole spike protein was spanned by vaccine-associated CD4 TCRs, and dominant responses were seen in regions 160-218 and 743-854. Most participants were white British and females outnumbered males, and the authors suggested that clonal diversity may have been underestimated. Only five to seven AZD1222 recipients were SARS-CoV-2 seropositive at baseline, limiting conclusions about previously exposed vaccinees. The 56-69-year group was small, and its depth increase did not reach significance, likely because of low power. After two AZD1222 doses, both the breadth and the depth of spike-specific TCRs were significantly higher than at day 0 and than in MenACWY recipients. Nearly half of unique spike-specific TCRs reportedly recognized epitopes outside regions mutated in the B.1.351 and B.1.1.7 variants.

The sample's time point label, in plain terms: about 28 days (+/-7) after the second vaccine dose. Because spike-specific TCR depth and breadth did not differ between the two schedules, AZD1222 recipients who got a second dose at roughly 4 weeks were pooled with those who got a second dose at roughly 12 weeks. Vaccinee samples were obtained from the UK trials COV001 and COV002, which included a single-blind randomized controlled phase 2/3 trial of AZD1222 (ChAdOx1 nCoV-19) in healthy adults. Trial participant PBMC samples were collected at day 0 and day 28 after the second dose for TCRbeta chain sequencing. This TCR was sampled from an adult who received the AZD1222 COVID-19 vaccine. The sequencing used peripheral blood, collected 28 days after the second AZD1222 dose.

The CDR3 protein: CSARAGDTYNEQFF. The DNA is TGCAGCGCCCGAGCGGGGGACACCTACAATGAGCAGTTCTTC. The receptor chain draws on TRBV29-1 and TRBJ2-1; a stretch of 8 junction bases matches TRBD2. Unmatched junction bases come to 7, with V trimmed by 7 bases and J by 2 bases. Including cysteine and phenylalanine, the CDR3 has 14 amino acids. Only the CDR3 DNA stays, 42 bases, in frame from base 1. CDR1 SQVTM and CDR2 ANQGSEA are derived from the germline V gene.